This TCR beta chain was sequenced during a study of immune heterogeneity within non-small cell lung tumors. A multiplex PCR containing 32 V primers and 13 J primers was used to amplify TCR beta CDR3. TCRdb re-derived calls from the multiplex PCR reads in MiXCR, one entry per CDR3 protein. The sample yields some 19,000 distinct CDR3 sequences, under 30% seen once. Per sample, approximately 0.6 ug of bulk tumor genomic DNA was the template used. Several spatially distant biopsies were obtained per primary tumor intraoperatively. These patients got curative surgery after being newly diagnosed with untreated non-small cell lung cancer. This clonotype turned up a few times. What was sequenced was lung tumor tissue. The source is a man aged 35-49 years with non-small cell lung cancer.

In DNA, the CDR3 is TGTGCCAGCAGCCGCCGAGGAGGGGACGTCGGCGAGCAGTACTTC. It encodes CASSRRGGDVGEQYF. This sequence joins TRBV7-9 and TRBJ2-7; tentatively, D is TRBD2 (6 bases). CDR1 is SEHNR and CDR2 is FQNEAQ in the germline V gene (reference sequence). The CDR3 runs 15 residues. V dropped 5 bases and J dropped 6 bases, with 20 bases sitting between them.